This TCR beta chain derives from a study of cytomegalovirus exposure and HLA in healthy donors. On the study more broadly: Ancestry clustering placed about 86% of around 400 genotyped donors in the Caucasian-associated cluster.

PCR used 60 Vbeta primers and 13 Jbeta primers. Sequencing used immunoSEQ multiplex PCR; TCRdb keeps in-frame clones, though not all of them. The sample lists under 200,000 clones; more than 70% were seen once. Germline V gene lookup returns CDR1 ENHRY and CDR2 SYGVKD. The CDR3 runs to 17 residues. Trimming took 3 bases from V and 2 from J; bases not matched to a gene: 8. The sequenced material came from PBMCs. V is TRBV10-3 and J is TRBJ2-2; TRBD1 agrees at 8 bases. The receptor was derived from a boy aged 2 to 10 in good health and CMV-seronegative. CDR3 DNA sequence: TGTGCCATCAGTGAATTTAGGACAGGGCTAAACACCGGGGAGCTGTTTTTT. Translation gives CAISEFRTGLNTGELFF.